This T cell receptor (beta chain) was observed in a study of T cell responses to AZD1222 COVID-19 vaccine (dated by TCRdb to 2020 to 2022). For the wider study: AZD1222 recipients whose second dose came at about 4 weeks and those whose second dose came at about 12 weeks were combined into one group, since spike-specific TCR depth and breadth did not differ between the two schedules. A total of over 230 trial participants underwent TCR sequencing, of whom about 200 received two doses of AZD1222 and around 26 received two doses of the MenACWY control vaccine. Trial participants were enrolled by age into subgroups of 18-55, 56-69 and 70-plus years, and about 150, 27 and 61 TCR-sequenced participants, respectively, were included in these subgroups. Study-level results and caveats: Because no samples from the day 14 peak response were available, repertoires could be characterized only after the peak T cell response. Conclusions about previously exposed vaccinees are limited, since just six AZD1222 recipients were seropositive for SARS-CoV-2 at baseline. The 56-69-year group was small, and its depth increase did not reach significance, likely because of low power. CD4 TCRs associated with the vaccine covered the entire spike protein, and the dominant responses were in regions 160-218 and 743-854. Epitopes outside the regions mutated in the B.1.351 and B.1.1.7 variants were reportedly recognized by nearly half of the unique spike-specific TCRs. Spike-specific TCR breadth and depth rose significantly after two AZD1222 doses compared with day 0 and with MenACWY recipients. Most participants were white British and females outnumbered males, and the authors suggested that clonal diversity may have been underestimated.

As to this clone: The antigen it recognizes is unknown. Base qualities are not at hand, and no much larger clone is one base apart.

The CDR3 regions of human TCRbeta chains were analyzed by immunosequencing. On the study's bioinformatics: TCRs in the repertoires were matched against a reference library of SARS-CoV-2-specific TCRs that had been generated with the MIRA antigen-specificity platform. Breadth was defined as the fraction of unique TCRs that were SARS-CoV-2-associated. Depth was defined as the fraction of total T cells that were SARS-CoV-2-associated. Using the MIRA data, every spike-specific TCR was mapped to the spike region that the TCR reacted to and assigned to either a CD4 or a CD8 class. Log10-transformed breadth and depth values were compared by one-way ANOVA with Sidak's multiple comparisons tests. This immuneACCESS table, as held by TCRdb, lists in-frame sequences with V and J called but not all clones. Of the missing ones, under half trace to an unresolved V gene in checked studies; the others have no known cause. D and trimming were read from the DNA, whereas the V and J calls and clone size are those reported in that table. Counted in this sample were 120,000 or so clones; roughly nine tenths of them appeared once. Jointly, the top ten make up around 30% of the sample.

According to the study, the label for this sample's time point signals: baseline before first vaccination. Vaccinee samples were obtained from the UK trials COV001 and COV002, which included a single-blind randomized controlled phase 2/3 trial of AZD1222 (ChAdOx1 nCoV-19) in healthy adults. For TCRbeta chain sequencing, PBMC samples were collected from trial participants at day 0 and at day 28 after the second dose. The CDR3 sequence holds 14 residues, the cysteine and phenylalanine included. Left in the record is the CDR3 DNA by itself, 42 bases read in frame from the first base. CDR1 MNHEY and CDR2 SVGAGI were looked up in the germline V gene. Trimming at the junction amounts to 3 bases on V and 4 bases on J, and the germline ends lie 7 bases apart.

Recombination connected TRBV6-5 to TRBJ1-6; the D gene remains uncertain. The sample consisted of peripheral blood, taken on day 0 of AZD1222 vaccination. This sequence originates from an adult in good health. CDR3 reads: CASSYGRYNSPLHF. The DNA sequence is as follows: TGTGCCAGCAGTTATGGCAGGTATAATTCACCCCTCCACTTT.